The clone carrying this T cell receptor beta chain came up once. These data are taken from a study of blood T cell repertoires in COVID-19. Two negative PCRs, clearance, or symptom resolution had been documented for recovered Cohort 3 donors. As handled by the study authors: Amplifying reference gene primers gave estimates of nucleated cell counts. Sequencing was performed with immunoSEQ multiplex PCR; in TCRdb, only in-frame clones are kept and a portion is missing. The V and J calls and clone size were taken over from that table, and D and trimming were inferred from the DNA. The profile shows 320,000 or so clones, about nine tenths of them singletons. V shed 4 bases and J 6 bases; nucleotides not matched to a gene: 11. The CDR3 covers 16 residues. Germline assignment: CDR1 MNHEY and CDR2 SVGAGI.

The chain is built from TRBV6-5 and TRBJ2-7; 11 bases agree with TRBD1. What was sequenced was PBMCs or T cells enriched from blood (not recorded which). This TCR derives from a man in his 60s who had recovered from COVID-19. CDR3 residues: CASSSPGTGGSGEQYF. Written as DNA, the CDR3 is TGTGCCAGCAGTTCCCCCGGGACAGGGGGGTCCGGCGAGCAGTACTTC.